What follows is one T cell receptor (beta chain) and its context. Its antigen is not known. V lost 3 bases to trimming and J lost 7 bases, with 16 bases between them. The CDR3 consists of 15 residues. Per germline, CDR1 MNHEY and CDR2 SVGEGT. The sample originates from a study of T cell responses to AZD1222 COVID-19 vaccine. Study-wide findings and caveats: The number of AZD1222 recipients seropositive at baseline was only 5 to 7. Spike-specific TCR breadth and depth went up after people got two AZD1222 doses. Clonal diversity was possibly underestimated; the donors were predominantly white British and more often female.

The table came from immunoSEQ multiplex PCR; TCRdb's copy has only in-frame clones and leaves some out. The table records about 130,000 clones, just under 95% of them present only once. This receptor was taken from an adult who received the AZD1222 COVID-19 vaccine. V usage is TRBV6-2 or TRBV6-3 and J usage is TRBJ1-5; D is possibly TRBD1 (5 bases). The sample consisted of peripheral blood, taken 28 days after the second AZD1222 dose. The CDR3 protein is CASSYNGGIEQPQHF. CDR3 nucleotide sequence: TGTGCCAGCAGTTATAACGGGGGGATCGAACAGCCCCAGCATTTT.